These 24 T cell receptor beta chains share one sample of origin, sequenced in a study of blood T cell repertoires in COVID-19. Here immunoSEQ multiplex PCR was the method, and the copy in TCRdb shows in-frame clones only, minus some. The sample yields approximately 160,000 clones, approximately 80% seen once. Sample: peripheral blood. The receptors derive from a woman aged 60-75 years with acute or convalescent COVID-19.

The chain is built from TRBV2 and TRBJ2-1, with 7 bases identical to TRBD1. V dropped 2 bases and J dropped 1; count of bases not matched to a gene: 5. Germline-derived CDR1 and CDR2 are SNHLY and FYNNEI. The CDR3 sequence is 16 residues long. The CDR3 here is CASSERGGISYNEQFF. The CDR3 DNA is TGTGCCAGCAGTGAAAGAGGGGGCATTTCCTACAATGAGCAGTTCTTC.

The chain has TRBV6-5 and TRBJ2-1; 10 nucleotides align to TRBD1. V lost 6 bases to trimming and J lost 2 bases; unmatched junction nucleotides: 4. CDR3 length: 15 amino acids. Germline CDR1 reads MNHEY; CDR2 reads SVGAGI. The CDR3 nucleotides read TGTGCCAGCAGCCGAGACAGGGGGCCCTACAATGAGCAGTTCTTC. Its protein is CASSRDRGPYNEQFF.

For the CDR3, the DNA is TGTGCCAGCAGCTCCGGGACTAGCAGGATCTACGAGCAGTACTTC. Its protein is CASSSGTSRIYEQYF. The chain employs TRBV7-8 and TRBJ2-7; 9 nucleotides align to TRBD2. Germline lookup yields CDR1 SGHVS and CDR2 FQNEAQ. The length of the CDR3 is 15 residues. The junction had 7 bases not matched to a gene; V was cut back by 4 bases and J by 3 bases.

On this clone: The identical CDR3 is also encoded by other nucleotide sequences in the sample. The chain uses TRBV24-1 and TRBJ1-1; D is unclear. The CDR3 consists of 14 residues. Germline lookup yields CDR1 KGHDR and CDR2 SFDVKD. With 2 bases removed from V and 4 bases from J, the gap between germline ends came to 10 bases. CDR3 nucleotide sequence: TGTGCCACCAGTGATTCCCGCCCTAGCACTGAAGCTTTCTTT. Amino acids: CATSDSRPSTEAFF.

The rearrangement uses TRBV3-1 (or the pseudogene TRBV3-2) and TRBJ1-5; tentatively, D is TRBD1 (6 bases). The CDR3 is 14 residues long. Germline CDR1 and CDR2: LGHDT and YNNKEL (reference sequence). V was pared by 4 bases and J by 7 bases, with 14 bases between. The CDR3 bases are TGTGCCAGCAGCCTACAGGGAACAGGACAGCCCCAGCATTTT. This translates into CASSLQGTGQPQHF.

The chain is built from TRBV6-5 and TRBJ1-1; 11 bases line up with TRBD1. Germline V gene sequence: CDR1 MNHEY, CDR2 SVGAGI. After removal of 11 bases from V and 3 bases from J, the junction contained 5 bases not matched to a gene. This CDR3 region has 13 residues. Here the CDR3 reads CAGWGQGDTEAFF. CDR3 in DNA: TGTGCCGGATGGGGACAGGGGGACACTGAAGCTTTCTTT.

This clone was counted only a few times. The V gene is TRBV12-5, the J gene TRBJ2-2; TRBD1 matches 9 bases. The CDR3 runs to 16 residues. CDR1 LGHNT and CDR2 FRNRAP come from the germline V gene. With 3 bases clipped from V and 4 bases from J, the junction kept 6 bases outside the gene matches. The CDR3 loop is CASGLLRDRVTGELFF. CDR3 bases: TGTGCTAGTGGTTTACTCAGGGACAGGGTCACCGGGGAGCTGTTTTTT.

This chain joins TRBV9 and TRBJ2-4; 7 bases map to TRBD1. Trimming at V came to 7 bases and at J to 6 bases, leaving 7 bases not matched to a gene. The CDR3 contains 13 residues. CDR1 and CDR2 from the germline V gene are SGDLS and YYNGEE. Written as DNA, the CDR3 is TGTGCCAGCGACAGGGACGGAGGAAACATTCAGTACTTC. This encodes CASDRDGGNIQYF. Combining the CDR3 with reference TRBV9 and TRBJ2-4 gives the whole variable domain DSGVTQTPKHLITATGQRVTLRCSPRSGDLSVYWYQQSLDQGLQFLIQYYNGEERAKGNILERFSAQQFPDLHSELNLSSLELGDSALYFCASDRDGGNIQYFGAGTRLSVL.

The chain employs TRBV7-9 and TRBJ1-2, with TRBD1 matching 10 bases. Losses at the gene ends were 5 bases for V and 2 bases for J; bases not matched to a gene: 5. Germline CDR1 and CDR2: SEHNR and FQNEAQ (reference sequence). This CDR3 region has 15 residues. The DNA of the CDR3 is TGTGCCAGCAGCCAGGACAGGGGGACCAACTATGGCTACACCTTC. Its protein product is CASSQDRGTNYGYTF.

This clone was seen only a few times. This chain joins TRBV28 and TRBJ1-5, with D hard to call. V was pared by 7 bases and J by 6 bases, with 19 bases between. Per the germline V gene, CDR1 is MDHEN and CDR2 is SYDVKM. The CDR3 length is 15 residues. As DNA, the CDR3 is TGTGCCAGCACCGCCCCCCGGAGGCGGACTCAGCCCCAGCATTTT. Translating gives CASTAPRRRTQPQHF.

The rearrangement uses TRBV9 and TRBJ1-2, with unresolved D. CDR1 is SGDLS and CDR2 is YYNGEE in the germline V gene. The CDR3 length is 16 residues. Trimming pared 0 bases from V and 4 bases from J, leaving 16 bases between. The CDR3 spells CASSVVSVGSGYGYTF. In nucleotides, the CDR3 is TGTGCCAGCAGCGTAGTCTCGGTGGGCTCTGGCTATGGCTACACCTTC.

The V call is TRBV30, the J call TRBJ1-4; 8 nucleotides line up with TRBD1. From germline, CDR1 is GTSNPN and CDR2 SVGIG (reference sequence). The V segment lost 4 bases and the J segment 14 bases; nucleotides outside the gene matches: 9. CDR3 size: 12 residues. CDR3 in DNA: TGTGCCTGGAATCTATTGGACAGGGCGCTGTTTTTT. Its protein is CAWNLLDRALFF. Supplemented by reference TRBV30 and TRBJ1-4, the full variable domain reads SQTIHQWPATLVQPVGSPLSLECTVEGTSNPNLYWYRQAAGRGLQLLFYSVGIGQISSEVPQNLSASRPQDRQFILSSKKLLLSDSGFYLCAWNLLDRALFFGSGTQLSVL.

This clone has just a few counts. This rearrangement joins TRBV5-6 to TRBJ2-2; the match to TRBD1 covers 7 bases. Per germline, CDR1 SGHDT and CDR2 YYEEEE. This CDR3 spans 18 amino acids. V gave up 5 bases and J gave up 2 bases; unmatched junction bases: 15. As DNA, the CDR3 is TGTGCCAGCAGGGGCGCCCCCGGGACAGATTTTAACACCGGGGAGCTGTTTTTT. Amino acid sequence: CASRGAPGTDFNTGELFF.

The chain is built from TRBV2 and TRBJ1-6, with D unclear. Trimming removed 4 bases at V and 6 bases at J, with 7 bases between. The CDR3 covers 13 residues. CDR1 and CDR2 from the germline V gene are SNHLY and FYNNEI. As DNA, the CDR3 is TGTGCCAGCAGTGTTGGCAGTAATTCACCCCTCCACTTT. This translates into CASSVGSNSPLHF.

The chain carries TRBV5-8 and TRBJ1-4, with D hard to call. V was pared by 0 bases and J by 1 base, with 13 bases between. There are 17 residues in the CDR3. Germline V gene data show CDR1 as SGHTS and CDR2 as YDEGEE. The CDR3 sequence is CASSLGTMRGTNEKLFF. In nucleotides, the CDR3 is TGTGCCAGCAGCTTGGGCACGATGAGAGGAACTAATGAAAAACTGTTTTTT.

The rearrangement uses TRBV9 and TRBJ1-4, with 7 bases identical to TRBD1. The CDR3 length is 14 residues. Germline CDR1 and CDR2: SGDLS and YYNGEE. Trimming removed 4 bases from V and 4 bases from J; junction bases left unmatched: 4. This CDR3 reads CASSLGQNNEKLFF. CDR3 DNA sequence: TGTGCCAGCAGCTTGGGACAGAATAATGAAAAACTGTTTTTT.

The DNA for the CDR3 is TGTGCCAGCAGCTTAGTGGAGGGGGGGACTGAAGCTTTCTTT. The encoded protein is CASSLVEGGTEAFF. J is TRBJ1-1 and V is TRBV7-6; D may be TRBD1 (6 bases). The V and J ends lost 1 base and 5 bases respectively, with 11 bases between them. The CDR3 is 14 amino acids. The germline gives CDR1 SGHVS, CDR2 FNYEAQ. The full variable domain, its missing parts supplied by reference TRBV7-6 and TRBJ1-1, is GAGVSQSPRYKVTKRGQDVALRCDPISGHVSLYWYRQALGQGPEFLTYFNYEAQQDKSGLPNDRFSAERPEGSISTLTIQRTEQRDSAMYRCASSLVEGGTEAFFGQGTRLTVV.

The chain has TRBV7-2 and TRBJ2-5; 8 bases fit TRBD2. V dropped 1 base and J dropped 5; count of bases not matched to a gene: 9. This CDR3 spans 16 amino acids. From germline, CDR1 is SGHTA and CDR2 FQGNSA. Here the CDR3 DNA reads TGTGCCAGCAGCTTAGTGCGGCGGGGGGCCGGCGAGACCCAGTACTTC. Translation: CASSLVRRGAGETQYF.

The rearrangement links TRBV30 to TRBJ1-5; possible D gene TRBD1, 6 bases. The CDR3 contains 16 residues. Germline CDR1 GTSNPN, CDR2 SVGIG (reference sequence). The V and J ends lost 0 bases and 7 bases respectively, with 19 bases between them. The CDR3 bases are TGTGCCTGGAGTGTACCCTCCCCGGGACAAACACAGCCCCAGCATTTT. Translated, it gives CAWSVPSPGQTQPQHF.

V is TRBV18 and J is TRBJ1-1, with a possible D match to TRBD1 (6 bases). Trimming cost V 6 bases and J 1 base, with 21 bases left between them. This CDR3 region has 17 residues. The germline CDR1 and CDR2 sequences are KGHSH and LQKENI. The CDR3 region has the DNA TGTGCCAGCTCCTCGCGCGTTAGGGGGGGTCAGAACACTGAAGCTTTCTTT. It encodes CASSSRVRGGQNTEAFF.

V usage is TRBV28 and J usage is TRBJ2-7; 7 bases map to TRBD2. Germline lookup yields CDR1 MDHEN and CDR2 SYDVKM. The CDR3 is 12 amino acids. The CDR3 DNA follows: TGTGCGGGGGGGAGGGGAACCTACGAGCAGTACTTC. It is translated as CAGGRGTYEQYF.

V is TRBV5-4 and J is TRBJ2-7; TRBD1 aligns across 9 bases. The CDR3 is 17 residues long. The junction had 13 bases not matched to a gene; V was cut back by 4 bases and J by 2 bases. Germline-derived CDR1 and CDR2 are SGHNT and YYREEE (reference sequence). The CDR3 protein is CASSPPGTGRAPYEQYF. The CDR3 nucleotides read TGTGCCAGCAGCCCGCCCGGGACAGGGCGGGCCCCCTACGAGCAGTACTTC.

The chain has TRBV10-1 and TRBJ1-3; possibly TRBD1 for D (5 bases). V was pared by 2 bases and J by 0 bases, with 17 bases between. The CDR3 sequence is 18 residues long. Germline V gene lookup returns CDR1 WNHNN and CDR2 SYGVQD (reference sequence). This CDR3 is CASSETAGHRSSGNTIYF. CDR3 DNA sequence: TGCGCCAGCAGTGAGACGGCCGGACACCGAAGCTCTGGAAACACCATATATTTT.

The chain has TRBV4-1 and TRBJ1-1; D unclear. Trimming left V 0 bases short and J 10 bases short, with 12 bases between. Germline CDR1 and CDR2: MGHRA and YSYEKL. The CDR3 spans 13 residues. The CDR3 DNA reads TGCGCCAGCAGCCAAGATATTGTGAGTTCAGCTTTCTTT. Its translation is CASSQDIVSSAFF.